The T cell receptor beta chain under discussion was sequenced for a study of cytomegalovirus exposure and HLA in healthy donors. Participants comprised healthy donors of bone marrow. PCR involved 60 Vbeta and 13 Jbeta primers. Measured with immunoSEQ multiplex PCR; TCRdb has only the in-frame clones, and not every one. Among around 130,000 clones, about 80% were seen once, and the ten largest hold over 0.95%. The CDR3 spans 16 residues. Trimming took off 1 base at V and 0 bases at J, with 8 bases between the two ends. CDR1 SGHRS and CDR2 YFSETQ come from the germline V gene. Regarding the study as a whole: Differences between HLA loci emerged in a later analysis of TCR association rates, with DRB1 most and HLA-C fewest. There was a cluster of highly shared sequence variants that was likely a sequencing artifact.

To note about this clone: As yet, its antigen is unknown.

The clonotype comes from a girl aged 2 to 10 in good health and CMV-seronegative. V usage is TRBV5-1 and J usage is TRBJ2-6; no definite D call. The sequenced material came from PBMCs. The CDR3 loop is CASSLYLGSGANVLTF. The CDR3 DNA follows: TGCGCCAGCAGCTTGTATCTAGGCTCTGGGGCCAACGTCCTGACTTTC.